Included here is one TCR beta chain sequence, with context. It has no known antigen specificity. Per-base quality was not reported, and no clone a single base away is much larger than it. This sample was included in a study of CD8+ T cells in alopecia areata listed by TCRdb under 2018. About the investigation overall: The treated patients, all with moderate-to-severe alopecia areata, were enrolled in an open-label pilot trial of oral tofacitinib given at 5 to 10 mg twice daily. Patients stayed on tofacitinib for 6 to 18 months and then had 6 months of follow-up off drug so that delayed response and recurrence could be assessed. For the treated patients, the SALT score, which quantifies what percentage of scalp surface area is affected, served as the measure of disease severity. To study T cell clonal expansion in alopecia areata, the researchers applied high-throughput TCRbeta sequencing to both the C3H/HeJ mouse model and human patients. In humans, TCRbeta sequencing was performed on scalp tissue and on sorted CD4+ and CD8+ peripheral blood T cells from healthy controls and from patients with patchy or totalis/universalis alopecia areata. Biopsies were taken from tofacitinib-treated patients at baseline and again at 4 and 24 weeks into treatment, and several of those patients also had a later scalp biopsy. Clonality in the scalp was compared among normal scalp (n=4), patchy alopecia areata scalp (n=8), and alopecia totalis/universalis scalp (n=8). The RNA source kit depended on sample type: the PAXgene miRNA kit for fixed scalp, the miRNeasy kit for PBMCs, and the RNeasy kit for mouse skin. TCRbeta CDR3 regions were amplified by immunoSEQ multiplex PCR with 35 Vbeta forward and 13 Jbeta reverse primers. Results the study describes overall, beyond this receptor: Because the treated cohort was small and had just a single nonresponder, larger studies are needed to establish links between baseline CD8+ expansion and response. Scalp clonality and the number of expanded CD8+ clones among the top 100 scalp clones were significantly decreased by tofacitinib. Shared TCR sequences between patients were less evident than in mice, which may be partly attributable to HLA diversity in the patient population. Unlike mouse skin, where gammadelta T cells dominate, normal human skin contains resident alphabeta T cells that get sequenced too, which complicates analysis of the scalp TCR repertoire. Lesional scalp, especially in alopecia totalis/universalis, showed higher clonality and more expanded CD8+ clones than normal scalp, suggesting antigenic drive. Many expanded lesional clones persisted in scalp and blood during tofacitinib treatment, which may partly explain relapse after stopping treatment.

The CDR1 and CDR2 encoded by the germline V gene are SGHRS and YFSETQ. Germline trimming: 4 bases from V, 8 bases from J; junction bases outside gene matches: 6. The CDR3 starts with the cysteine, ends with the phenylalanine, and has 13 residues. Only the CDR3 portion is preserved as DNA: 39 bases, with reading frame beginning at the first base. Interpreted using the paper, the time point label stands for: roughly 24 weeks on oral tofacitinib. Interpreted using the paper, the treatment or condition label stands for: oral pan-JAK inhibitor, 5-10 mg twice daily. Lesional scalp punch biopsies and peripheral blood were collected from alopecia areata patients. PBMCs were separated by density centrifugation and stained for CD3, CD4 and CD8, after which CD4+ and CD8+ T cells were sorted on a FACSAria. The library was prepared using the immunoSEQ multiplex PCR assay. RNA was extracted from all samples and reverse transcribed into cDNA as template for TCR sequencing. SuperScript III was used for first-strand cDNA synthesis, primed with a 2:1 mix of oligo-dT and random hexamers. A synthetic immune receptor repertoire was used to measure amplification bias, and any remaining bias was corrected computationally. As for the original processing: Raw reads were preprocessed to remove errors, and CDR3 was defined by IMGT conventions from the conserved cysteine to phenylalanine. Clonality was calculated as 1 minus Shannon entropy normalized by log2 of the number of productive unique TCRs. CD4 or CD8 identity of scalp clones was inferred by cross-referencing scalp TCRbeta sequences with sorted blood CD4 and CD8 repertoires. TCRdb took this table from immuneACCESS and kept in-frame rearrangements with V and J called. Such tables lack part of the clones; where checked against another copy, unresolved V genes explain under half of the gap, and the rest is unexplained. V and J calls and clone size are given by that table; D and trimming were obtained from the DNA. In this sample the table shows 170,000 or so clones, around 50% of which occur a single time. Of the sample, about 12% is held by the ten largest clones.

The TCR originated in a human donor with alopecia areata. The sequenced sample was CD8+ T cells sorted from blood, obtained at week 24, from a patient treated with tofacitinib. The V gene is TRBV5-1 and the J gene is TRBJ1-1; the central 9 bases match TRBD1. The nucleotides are TGCGCCAGCAGCCCCGGGACAGGGAAGGAAGCTTTCTTT. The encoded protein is CASSPGTGKEAFF.